These 13 T cell receptor beta chains share one sample of origin, sequenced in a study of T cells in Graves' hyperthyroidism and ophthalmopathy (dated by TCRdb to about 2019). Libraries were made using multiplex PCR. The data were produced on an Illumina HiSeq 2000. The TCR beta CDR3 regions were amplified from the RNA transcripts. For the first round of RT-PCR on the TCR CDR3, the HTBI primer set was used together with the Qiagen OneStep RT-PCR kit. The public reads were run again by TCRdb, first through fastp at Q25 and then through MiXCR, and only productive beta chains were kept. Entries are consolidated by CDR3 protein sequence, retaining the most common genes and DNA. This sample holds a few hundred thousand distinct CDR3 sequences; roughly 14% were observed only once. Jointly, the top ten make up around 30% of the sample. The sample consisted of blood. The receptor source for this set is a woman younger than 30 with Graves' hyperthyroidism that later progressed to Graves' ophthalmopathy.

This clonotype was seen ten or more times. The chain combines TRBV2 with TRBJ1-5; 7 bases align to TRBD1. In germline, CDR1 is SNHLY, CDR2 FYNNEI. The V and J ends lost 5 bases and 8 bases, in that order; junction bases with no gene match: 9. CDR3 length equals 14 residues. CDR3 nucleotides: TGTGCCAGCAGTTACGGACAGGCAGGGGAGCCCCAGCATTTT. It encodes CASSYGQAGEPQHF.

This clonotype was counted at least ten times. The chain has TRBV28 and TRBJ1-4; 7 bases align to TRBD1. J lost 3 bases, V lost 5 bases, and 3 bases had no gene match. CDR1 is MDHEN, CDR2 SYDVKM, per germline. The CDR3 is made up of 14 amino acids. Written as DNA, the CDR3 is TGTGCCAGCAGTCGAGGGGGCCCTAATGAAAAACTGTTTTTT. It translates to CASSRGGPNEKLFF.

This clonotype was counted only a few times. This chain links TRBV28 with TRBJ2-1, with no clear D. CDR1 and CDR2 from the germline V gene are MDHEN and SYDVKM. This CDR3 has 12 amino acids. Trimming removed 7 bases from V and 0 bases from J, with 4 bases in between. As DNA, the CDR3 is TGTGCCAGCAAGAGCTCCTACAATGAGCAGTTCTTC. Residues: CASKSSYNEQFF.

This clonotype has ten or more counts. The CDR3 DNA reads as TGTGCCAGCGGGACTAGCGGGAGATTTAATGAGCAGTTCTTC. Residues: CASGTSGRFNEQFF. The rearrangement uses TRBV12-3 or TRBV12-4 and TRBJ2-1, with 14 bases identical to TRBD2. V lost 8 bases and J lost 7; bases outside the gene matches: 4. The CDR3 length is 14 residues.

This chain uses TRBV7-9 with TRBJ2-1; 13 bases align to TRBD2. The germline V gene encodes CDR1 SEHNR and CDR2 FQNEAQ (reference sequence). Unmatched junction bases numbered 4, after V lost 5 bases and J lost 0 bases. This CDR3 contains 17 residues. The CDR3 loop reads CASSVTSGGPSYNEQFF. CDR3 nucleotides: TGTGCCAGCAGCGTGACTAGCGGGGGGCCCTCCTACAATGAGCAGTTCTTC.

This clonotype was counted at least ten times. The chain recombines TRBV5-1 with TRBJ2-7; 12 bases align to TRBD2. The CDR3 covers 17 residues. Trimming cost V 1 base and J 11 bases; bases outside gene matches: 16. From germline, CDR1 is SGHRS and CDR2 YFSETQ. The CDR3 DNA reads TGCGCCAGCAGCTTGTGGCTAGCGGGAGGGACCTATACGAGCAAGTACTTC. Translated: CASSLWLAGGTYTSKYF.

This clonotype was counted ten times or more. This sequence joins TRBV19 and TRBJ2-7, with 11 bases that match TRBD2. This CDR3 contains 15 residues. Germline V gives CDR1 LNHDA, CDR2 SQIVND (reference sequence). Trimming cost V 3 bases and J 5 bases; bases outside gene matches: 6. In DNA form, the CDR3 reads TGTGCCAGTAGTATTCACGGGACTAGCGGCCACGAGCAGTACTTC. Translation: CASSIHGTSGHEQYF.

This clonotype has at least ten counts. J is TRBJ2-7 and V is TRBV28; 9 bases are shared with TRBD1. Germline assignment: CDR1 MDHEN and CDR2 SYDVKM. This CDR3 has 15 amino acids. The V segment lost 6 bases and the J segment 3 bases; nucleotides outside the gene matches: 9. The CDR3 sequence is CASSPIGQGSYEQYF. In DNA, the CDR3 is TGTGCCAGCAGCCCGATCGGACAGGGGAGCTACGAGCAGTACTTC.

This clonotype was seen many times. In DNA form, the CDR3 reads TGTGCCAGCACCGGACAGGGGTTGGGTGAGACCCAGTACTTC. Protein product: CASTGQGLGETQYF. The genes are TRBV6-1 and TRBJ2-5; TRBD1 aligns across 9 bases. CDR1 is MNHNS and CDR2 is SASEGT in the germline V gene. The V gene end was trimmed by 7 bases and the J gene end by 5 bases; junction bases not matched to a gene: 8. The CDR3 runs to 14 residues.

This clonotype was counted ten times or more. The chain is built from TRBV5-1 and TRBJ1-1; no firm D call. The ends were cut back, 4 bases at V and 1 base at J, with 14 bases in the middle. The germline V gene has CDR1 SGHRS and CDR2 YFSETQ. The CDR3 contains 15 residues. The CDR3 loop reads CASSPGYLPNTEAFF. The CDR3, as DNA: TGCGCCAGCAGCCCCGGTTATCTTCCGAACACTGAAGCTTTCTTT.

This clonotype was counted ten times or more. This chain links TRBV27 with TRBJ2-1, with 9 bases identical to TRBD2. CDR1 MNHEY and CDR2 SMNVEV come from the germline V gene (reference sequence). The CDR3 contains 18 residues. V lost 6 bases to trimming and J lost 7 bases; unmatched junction nucleotides: 19. CDR3 sequence reads: CASRIWAGGTQGRNEQFF. CDR3 in DNA: TGTGCCAGCAGGATCTGGGCGGGAGGGACGCAAGGGAGGAATGAGCAGTTCTTC.

This clonotype was seen just once. A much larger clonotype is one base distant, so this may be a read error. The J gene is TRBJ2-7, the V gene TRBV20-1; the D gene is possibly TRBD2 (5 bases). CDR3 length equals 15 residues. Germline V gene data show CDR1 as DFQATT and CDR2 as SNEGSKA (reference sequence). CDR3 amino acids: CSAREWVGIVNERYF. The CDR3 coding sequence is TGCAGTGCTAGAGAATGGGTCGGGATAGTAAACGAGCGGTACTTC.

This clonotype came up many times. This rearrangement joins TRBV28 to TRBJ1-5, with 7 bases lining up with TRBD1. Germline V gene sequence: CDR1 MDHEN, CDR2 SYDVKM. This CDR3 region has 15 residues. V lost 5 bases, J lost 4 bases, and 8 bases stayed unmatched. The CDR3 DNA sequence: TGTGCCAGCAGTCTTGACAGGGTTCTAAATCAGCCCCAGCATTTT. Encoded protein: CASSLDRVLNQPQHF.